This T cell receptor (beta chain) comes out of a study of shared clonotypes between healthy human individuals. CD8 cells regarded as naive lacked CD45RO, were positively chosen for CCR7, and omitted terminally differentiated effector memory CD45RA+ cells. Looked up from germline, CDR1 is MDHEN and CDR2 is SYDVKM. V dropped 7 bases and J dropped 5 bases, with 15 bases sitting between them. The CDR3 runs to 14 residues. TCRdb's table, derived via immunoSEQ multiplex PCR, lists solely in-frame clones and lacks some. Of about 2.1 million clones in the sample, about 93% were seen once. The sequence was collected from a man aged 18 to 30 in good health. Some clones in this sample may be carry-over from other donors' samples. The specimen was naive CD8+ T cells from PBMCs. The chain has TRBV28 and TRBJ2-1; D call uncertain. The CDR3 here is CASTYSRVNNEQFF. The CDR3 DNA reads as TGTGCCAGCACGTATAGTCGGGTCAACAATGAGCAGTTCTTC.